What follows is one TCR beta chain and its context. Its antigen remains unidentified. This CDR3 region has 15 residues. Germline CDR1 reads MDHEN; CDR2 reads SYDVKM. Trimming left V 1 base short and J 2 bases short, with 9 bases between. Assay: immunoSEQ multiplex PCR; the TCRdb copy retains only in-frame clones and omits some. The top ten hold 6% to 9% of the sample, which has roughly 120,000 clones, 92% seen once. These data originate in a study of T cell responses to AZD1222 COVID-19 vaccine. Study outcomes and limitations: Sampled repertoires all dated from after the peak T cell response. The breadth and depth of Spike-specific TCRs increased once two AZD1222 doses had been given. Spike-wide vaccine-associated CD4 TCRs dominated at 160-218 and 743-854. The number of AZD1222 recipients seropositive at baseline was only six.

Material: peripheral blood, obtained 28 days after the second AZD1222 dose. The receptor's source is an adult who received the AZD1222 COVID-19 vaccine. The chain couples TRBV28 to TRBJ1-5; no clear D. The CDR3 here is CASSLSTLGNQPQHF. CDR3 DNA sequence: TGTGCCAGCAGTTTATCCACACTGGGCAATCAGCCCCAGCATTTT.